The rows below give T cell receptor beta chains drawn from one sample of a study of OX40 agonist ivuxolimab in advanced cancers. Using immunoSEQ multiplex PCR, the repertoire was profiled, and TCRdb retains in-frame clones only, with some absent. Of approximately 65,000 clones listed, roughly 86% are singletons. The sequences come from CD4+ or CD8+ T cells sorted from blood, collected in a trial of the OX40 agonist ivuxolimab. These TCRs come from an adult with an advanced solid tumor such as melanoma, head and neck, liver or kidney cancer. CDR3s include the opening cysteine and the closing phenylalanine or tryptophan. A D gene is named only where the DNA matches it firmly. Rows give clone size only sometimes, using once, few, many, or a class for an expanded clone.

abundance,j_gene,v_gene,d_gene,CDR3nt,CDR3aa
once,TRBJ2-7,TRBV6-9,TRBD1,TGTGCCAGCAGTTCCGGGACAGGGGGCTACGAGCAGTACTTC,CASSSGTGGYEQYF
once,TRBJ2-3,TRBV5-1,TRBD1,TGCGCCAGCAGCTTCATTACCCAGTGGACAGGTGTCACAGATACGCAGTATTTT,CASSFITQWTGVTDTQYF
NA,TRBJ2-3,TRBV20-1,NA,TGCAGTGCTGGAAAACCAGATACGCAGTATTTT,CSAGKPDTQYF
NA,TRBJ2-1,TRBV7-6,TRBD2,TGTGCCAGCAGCTTAGCGCGGCGGGAGGTAAACAATGAGCAGTTCTTC,CASSLARREVNNEQFF
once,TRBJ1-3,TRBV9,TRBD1,TGTGCCAGCAGCGTTTCCCCCGGGACAGTCGGAAACACCATATATTTT,CASSVSPGTVGNTIYF
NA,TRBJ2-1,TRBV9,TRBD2,TGTGCCAGCAGCGTAGTCTCAGCGGGAGGGACCTACAATGAGCAGTTCTTC,CASSVVSAGGTYNEQFF
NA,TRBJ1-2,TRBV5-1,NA,TGCGCCAGCAGCCTACAGGGTTACAATGGCTACACCTTC,CASSLQGYNGYTF
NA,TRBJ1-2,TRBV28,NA,TGTGCCAGCAGTGGGTCGGTGTTTGGCTACACCTTC,CASSGSVFGYTF
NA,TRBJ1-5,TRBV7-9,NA,TGTGCCAGCAGCTCCTGGAGGGACCAGCCCCAGCATTTT,CASSSWRDQPQHF
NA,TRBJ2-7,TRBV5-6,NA,TGTGCCAGCAGCCCATCTCTAGCGATCTCCTACGAGCAGTACTTC,CASSPSLAISYEQYF
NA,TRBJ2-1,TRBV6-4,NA,TGTGCCAGCAGTGGGGATAGGCAGGGTGAGCAGTTCTTC,CASSGDRQGEQFF
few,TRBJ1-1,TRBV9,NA,TGTGCCAGCAGCGTAAACAGTTTGAACACTGAAGCTTTCTTT,CASSVNSLNTEAFF
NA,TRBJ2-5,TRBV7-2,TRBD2,TGTGCCAGCAGCTCACTAGCGGGAGTAGGTGAGACCCAGTACTTC,CASSSLAGVGETQYF
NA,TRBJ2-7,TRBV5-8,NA,TGTGCCAGCAGCTTGATTGGGGGCGAGCAGTACTTC,CASSLIGGEQYF
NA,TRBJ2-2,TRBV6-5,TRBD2,TGTGCCAGCTGGGGCGGGAGTAGCACCGGGGAGCTGTTTTTT,CASWGGSSTGELFF
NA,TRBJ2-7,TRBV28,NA,TGTGCCAGCACGTCATCGGACGAGCAGTACTTC,CASTSSDEQYF
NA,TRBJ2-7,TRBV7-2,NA,TGTGCCAGCAGCCTTTCCTGGGACTACGAGCAGTACTTC,CASSLSWDYEQYF
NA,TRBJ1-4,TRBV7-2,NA,TGTGCCAGCAGCTTAGCGGTCCAGGGCTTTAGTGGTGAAAAACTGTTTTTT,CASSLAVQGFSGEKLFF
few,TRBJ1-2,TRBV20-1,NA,TGCAGTGCTCAGTCAAACTATGGCTACACCTTC,CSAQSNYGYTF
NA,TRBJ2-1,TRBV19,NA,TGTGCCAGTAGTATAAGGTGGACGAAAGGGCCATGGAATGAGCAGTTCTTC,CASSIRWTKGPWNEQFF
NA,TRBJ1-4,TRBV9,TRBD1,TGTGCCAGCAGCGTAGCTGGGACAGTTAATGAAAAACTGTTTTTT,CASSVAGTVNEKLFF
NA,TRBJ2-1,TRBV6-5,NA,TGTGCCAGCTGGGCGTCCTACAATGAGCAGTTCTTC,CASWASYNEQFF
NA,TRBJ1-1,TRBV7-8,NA,TGTGCCAGCAGCTTAGAAGCGAACAGCGCTGAAGCTTTCTTT,CASSLEANSAEAFF
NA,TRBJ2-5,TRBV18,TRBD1,TGTGCCAGCTCTCCTGGACAGGGGTGGCAGACCCAGTACTTC,CASSPGQGWQTQYF
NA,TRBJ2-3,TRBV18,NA,TGTGCCAGCTCGCAAGACCGGGCCATGCAGTATTTT,CASSQDRAMQYF
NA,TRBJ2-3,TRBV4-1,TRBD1,TGCGCCAGCAGCCAATTCGGGACAGGGAGGTCAGATACGCAGTATTTT,CASSQFGTGRSDTQYF
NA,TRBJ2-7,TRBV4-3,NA,TGCGCCAGCAGCCACAGTCAGAGACGAGATGCCTACGAGCAGTACTTC,CASSHSQRRDAYEQYF